A single sample gave rise to the 15 T cell receptor beta chains below, sequenced in a study of blood T cell repertoires in COVID-19. Data came from immunoSEQ multiplex PCR; TCRdb stores just in-frame clones and leaves some out. Among approximately 300,000 clones listed, approximately 85% were seen once. Sequenced: peripheral blood. Receptors were obtained from a woman in her fifties or sixties with acute or convalescent COVID-19.

The chain recombines TRBV5-4 with TRBJ2-7, with 8 bases lining up with TRBD1. Per the germline V gene, CDR1 is SGHNT and CDR2 is YYREEE (reference sequence). The CDR3 sequence is 14 residues long. After removal of 0 bases from V and 2 bases from J, the junction contained 1 base not matched to a gene. CDR3 region: CASSLGDRTYEQYF. The CDR3 DNA reads TGTGCCAGCAGCTTGGGGGACAGGACCTACGAGCAGTACTTC.

J is TRBJ1-1 and V is TRBV7-9; D not resolved. With 1 base removed from V and 7 bases from J, the gap between germline ends came to 10 bases. This CDR3 has 13 residues. Germline V gene data show CDR1 as SEHNR and CDR2 as FQNEAQ (reference sequence). CDR3 protein: CASSLDLGYEAFF. The CDR3 coding sequence is TGTGCCAGCAGCTTAGACCTCGGTTATGAAGCTTTCTTT.

This chain uses TRBV7-9 with TRBJ2-3; D may be TRBD1 (6 bases). Germline values: CDR1 SEHNR, CDR2 FQNEAQ (reference sequence). The V end was cut by 1 base, the J end by 2 bases, with 10 bases between. This CDR3 region has 15 residues. Written as DNA, the CDR3 is TGTGCCAGCAGCTTAGGGAGGACAGTCACAGATACGCAGTATTTT. It translates to CASSLGRTVTDTQYF.

This clone was seen only once. The rearrangement joins TRBV27 to TRBJ1-6; weak D call: TRBD1 (5 bases). The germline V gene has CDR1 MNHEY and CDR2 SMNVEV (reference sequence). This CDR3 has 15 residues. Trimming cost V 2 bases and J 7 bases, with 12 bases left between them. This CDR3 reads CASSLEWTLNSPLHF. In DNA, the CDR3 is TGTGCCAGCAGTTTAGAGTGGACATTGAATTCACCCCTCCACTTT.

The rearrangement joins TRBV27 to TRBJ2-1, with 12 nucleotides matching TRBD2. Looked up from germline, CDR1 is MNHEY and CDR2 is SMNVEV (reference sequence). This CDR3 spans 20 amino acids. V lost 5 bases and J lost 3; bases outside the gene matches: 17. CDR3 coding DNA: TGTGCCAGCAGTCCCTCACTAGCGGGAGGTTCAACCCCGAGCTACAATGAGCAGTTCTTC. Amino acid sequence: CASSPSLAGGSTPSYNEQFF.

This clone was seen more than once but under ten times. This chain joins TRBV3-1 (or the pseudogene TRBV3-2) and TRBJ2-7, with TRBD2 as a possible D gene (5 bases). With 5 bases removed from V and 2 bases from J, the gap between germline ends came to 19 bases. This CDR3 spans 16 amino acids. Germline CDR1 reads LGHDT; CDR2 reads YNNKEL (reference sequence). DNA of the CDR3: TGTGCCAGCAGCGTAGCCGGCGCGGGTGCTACCTACGAGCAGTACTTC. This sequence encodes CASSVAGAGATYEQYF.

This clone was seen only once. This chain connects TRBV29-1 to TRBJ2-1; 9 bases fit TRBD2. Germline CDR1 and CDR2: SQVTM and ANQGSEA. The V gene end was trimmed by 4 bases and the J gene end by 3 bases; junction bases not matched to a gene: 7. This CDR3 contains 15 residues. The chain's CDR3 is CSVGGSGSIYNEQFF. The CDR3 DNA is TGCAGCGTTGGAGGTAGCGGGAGCATCTACAATGAGCAGTTCTTC.

The rearrangement joins TRBV7-2 to TRBJ2-2, with no clear D. Per the germline V gene, CDR1 is SGHTA and CDR2 is FQGNSA. The CDR3 has 15 amino acids. The ends were cut back, 1 base at V and 0 bases at J, with 6 bases in the middle. The CDR3 region is CASSLGHANTGELFF. The CDR3 DNA is TGTGCCAGCAGCTTAGGTCATGCGAACACCGGGGAGCTGTTTTTT.

The chain recombines TRBV5-1 with TRBJ1-4, with D tentatively TRBD1 (5 bases). CDR3 length: 15 residues. CDR1 SGHRS and CDR2 YFSETQ come from the germline V gene. Trimming stripped 1 base from V and 7 bases from J, with 14 bases between. CDR3 region: CASSLKRGGSEKLFF. DNA of the CDR3: TGCGCCAGCAGCTTGAAACGGGGCGGGAGTGAAAAACTGTTTTTT.

V gene TRBV28 combines with J gene TRBJ1-2, with D possibly being TRBD1 (6 bases). The CDR3 is 14 residues long. Germline CDR1 reads MDHEN; CDR2 reads SYDVKM. Trimming removed 6 bases at V and 8 bases at J, with 19 bases between. The CDR3 bases are TGTGCCAGCAGCTTGACAACAGGGAGAGGGGGCTACACCTTC. Protein sequence: CASSLTTGRGGYTF.

For this clone: Different DNA sequences within this sample yield the same CDR3. The chain joins TRBV28 to TRBJ1-5; possible D gene TRBD1, 5 bases. CDR3 size: 14 residues. Germline CDR1 reads MDHEN; CDR2 reads SYDVKM. Between the trimmed V and J ends, which lost 2 bases and 3 bases, there was a span of 8 bases. The CDR3 DNA is TGTGCCAGCAGTTTAGCAGGGCTCAATCAGCCCCAGCATTTT. As protein: CASSLAGLNQPQHF.

V gene TRBV7-6 combines with J gene TRBJ2-1; D possibly corresponds to TRBD2 (6 bases). The CDR3 covers 17 residues. Trimming cost V 5 bases and J 9 bases, with 26 bases left between them. The germline CDR1 and CDR2 sequences are SGHVS and FNYEAQ. CDR3: CASSPSGSGAPRLEQFF. CDR3 coding DNA: TGTGCCAGCAGCCCCTCGGGTAGCGGAGCCCCCCGTCTTGAGCAGTTCTTC. The entire variable domain, with the rest obtained from reference TRBV7-6 and TRBJ2-1, is as follows: GAGVSQSPRYKVTKRGQDVALRCDPISGHVSLYWYRQALGQGPEFLTYFNYEAQQDKSGLPNDRFSAERPEGSISTLTIQRTEQRDSAMYRCASSPSGSGAPRLEQFFGPGTRLTVL.

The chain carries TRBV5-1 and TRBJ1-2; TRBD1 is a possible D gene (6 bases). Germline lookup yields CDR1 SGHRS and CDR2 YFSETQ. The CDR3 has 15 residues. V lost 4 bases and J 6 bases, leaving 19 bases between the germline ends. CDR3 in amino acids: CASSTQGRESDGYTF. For the CDR3, the DNA is TGCGCCAGCAGCACCCAGGGGAGAGAAAGTGATGGCTACACCTTC. Combining the CDR3 with reference TRBV5-1 and TRBJ1-2 gives the whole variable domain KAGVTQTPRYLIKTRGQQVTLSCSPISGHRSVSWYQQTPGQGLQFLFEYFSETQRNKGNFPGRFSGRQFSNSRSEMNVSTLELGDSALYLCASSTQGRESDGYTFGSGTRLTVV.

This sequence joins TRBV2 and TRBJ2-3; 8 bases map to TRBD1. Germline assignment: CDR1 SNHLY and CDR2 FYNNEI. This CDR3 has 15 amino acids. V gave up 6 bases and J gave up 5 bases; unmatched junction bases: 10. The CDR3 DNA is TGTGCCAGCAGGGCCCGGACAGGGTATTTAGATACGCAGTATTTT. This codes for CASRARTGYLDTQYF.

The V and J genes are TRBV7-2 and TRBJ1-1; 7 nucleotides align to TRBD1. CDR1 is SGHTA, CDR2 FQGNSA, per germline. Trimming at V came to 4 bases and at J to 8 bases, leaving 7 bases not matched to a gene. There are 13 residues in the CDR3. The CDR3, as DNA: TGTGCCAGCAGCTCAGACAGGGATGCCGAAGCTTTCTTT. Its translation is CASSSDRDAEAFF.